This TCR beta chain was obtained from a study of T cell changes during pregnancy in multiple sclerosis. Some clones are missing from TCRdb's copy, which holds only in-frame ones; the method was immunoSEQ multiplex PCR. The sample includes approximately 99,000 clones, 90% of them seen just once. The CDR3 loop spans 19 amino acids. In germline, CDR1 is LGHNA, CDR2 YSLEER. The junction had 10 bases not matched to a gene; V was cut back by 0 bases and J by 7 bases. The TCR sequence derives from a female donor in good health, enrolled as a control in a pregnancy study. The chain joins TRBV4-3 to TRBJ2-1, with 15 bases fitting TRBD2. Source: peripheral blood, taken in the second trimester of pregnancy. CDR3 residues: CASSQEWNPGTSGRNEQFF. CDR3 DNA: TGCGCCAGCAGCCAAGAGTGGAACCCCGGGACTAGCGGGAGGAATGAGCAGTTCTTC.